The 9 T cell receptor beta chains below were found in one sample sequenced in a study of T-cell reconstitution after alpha-beta-depleted transplantation in children (dated by TCRdb to about 2016). Preparation of the library involved PCR. The sample was run on an Illumina HiSeq 2500. Molecular barcoding was employed in the preparation of TCR libraries, with unique molecular identifiers being used to normalize TCRbeta repertoire quantification. TCRdb reanalyzed the raw reads on its own, using fastp at Q25 for trimming and MiXCR for clone calling, and kept in-frame beta chains. Here each entry gathers all rows of one CDR3 protein and keeps the most common genes and DNA. The sample table contains some 340,000 distinct CDR3 sequences; only one count was recorded for 10% of them. In total, the top ten clones hold 2% to 3% of the sample. This material consisted of PBMCs from the stem cell graft donor, taken from the stem cell graft. The receptors originated from a human donor who donated a stem cell graft to a child with acute lymphoblastic leukemia.

V and J are TRBV11-1 and TRBJ2-1; D unresolved. Germline lookup yields CDR1 SGHAT and CDR2 FQDESV (reference sequence). This CDR3 is 17 amino acids long. Trimming shortened V by 5 bases and J by 0 bases, and 17 bases separated the two germline ends. CDR3 nucleotide sequence: TGTGCCAGCAGCCCCCCCCCCGGTCGGAGCTCCTACAATGAGCAGTTCTTC. It translates to CASSPPPGRSSYNEQFF.

The chain links TRBV20-1 to TRBJ2-1, with 10 bases matching TRBD2. The CDR3 runs 16 residues. Trimming at V came to 6 bases and at J to 8 bases, leaving 16 bases not matched to a gene. Germline V CDR1 and CDR2: DFQATT, SNEGSKA (reference sequence). The CDR3 reads CSAGTSGVNSGDEQFF. The DNA of the CDR3 is TGCAGTGCCGGAACTAGCGGGGTTAACTCAGGGGATGAGCAGTTCTTC.

The chain has TRBV4-1 and TRBJ1-1; 9 bases match TRBD1. The CDR3 extends over 18 amino acids. The germline gives CDR1 MGHRA, CDR2 YSYEKL. Trimming cost V 1 base and J 1 base; bases outside gene matches: 10. The CDR3 spells CASSQGYGQGRSNTEAFF. The CDR3 DNA reads TGCGCCAGCAGCCAAGGCTATGGACAGGGGAGATCGAACACTGAAGCTTTCTTT.

This clonotype was found a few times. The J gene is TRBJ2-7, the V gene TRBV12-3 or TRBV12-4, with unresolved D. The CDR3 has 16 residues. The V end was cut by 3 bases, the J end by 0 bases, with 15 bases between. This chain's CDR3 is CASSLIQKLPSYEQYF. In nucleotides, the CDR3 is TGTGCCAGCAGTTTGATACAGAAACTACCCTCCTACGAGCAGTACTTC.

CDR3 amino acids: CASSLVKSLVVYEQYF. DNA for the CDR3: TGTGCCAGCAGTTTAGTAAAGTCGTTGGTCGTCTACGAGCAGTACTTC. This sequence joins TRBV12-3 or TRBV12-4 and TRBJ2-7; unclear D gene. This CDR3 is 16 amino acids long. V was pared by 1 base and J by 3 bases, with 16 bases between.

This clonotype came up a few times. The chain carries TRBV9 and TRBJ1-1, with D perhaps TRBD1 (6 bases). V lost 4 bases and J 1 base, leaving 11 bases between the germline ends. Germline lookup yields CDR1 SGDLS and CDR2 YYNGEE. This CDR3 contains 14 residues. CDR3 sequence reads: CASSPQTGNTEAFF. CDR3 DNA sequence: TGTGCCAGCAGCCCCCAGACAGGGAACACTGAAGCTTTCTTT.

This sequence joins TRBV5-6 and TRBJ2-5; 9 bases match TRBD2. The V gene's germline CDR1 is SGHDT and CDR2 YYEEEE. This CDR3 is 14 amino acids long. Trimming at V came to 6 bases and at J to 3 bases, leaving 6 bases not matched to a gene. The CDR3 here is CASIRLAAKETQYF. The CDR3, as DNA: TGTGCCAGCATCCGACTAGCGGCAAAAGAGACCCAGTACTTC.

The J gene is TRBJ2-7, the V gene TRBV27, with 7 bases matching TRBD2. J lost 0 bases, V lost 6 bases, and 5 bases had no gene match. The germline CDR1 and CDR2 sequences are MNHEY and SMNVEV (reference sequence). The CDR3 sequence is 14 residues long. The CDR3, as DNA: TGTGCCAGCAGCCATCGGGGGGACTCCTACGAGCAGTACTTC. The encoded protein is CASSHRGDSYEQYF.

This clonotype was seen ten or more times. V and J are TRBV15 and TRBJ2-7; 7 nucleotides align to TRBD1. V shed 2 bases, J shed 3 bases, and the junction held 7 bases outside the gene matches. Germline loops: CDR1 LNHNV, CDR2 YYDKDF (reference sequence). The CDR3 has 15 residues. The CDR3 region has the DNA TGTGCCACCAGCAGAAGGGGACAGACCTTCTACGAGCAGTACTTC. It is translated as CATSRRGQTFYEQYF. Complete variable domain (other parts from reference TRBV15 and TRBJ2-7): DAMVIQNPRYQVTQFGKPVTLSCSQTLNHNVMYWYQQKSSQAPKLLFHYYDKDFNNEADTPDNFQSRRPNTSFCFLDIRSPGLGDTAMYLCATSRRGQTFYEQYFGPGTRLTVT.